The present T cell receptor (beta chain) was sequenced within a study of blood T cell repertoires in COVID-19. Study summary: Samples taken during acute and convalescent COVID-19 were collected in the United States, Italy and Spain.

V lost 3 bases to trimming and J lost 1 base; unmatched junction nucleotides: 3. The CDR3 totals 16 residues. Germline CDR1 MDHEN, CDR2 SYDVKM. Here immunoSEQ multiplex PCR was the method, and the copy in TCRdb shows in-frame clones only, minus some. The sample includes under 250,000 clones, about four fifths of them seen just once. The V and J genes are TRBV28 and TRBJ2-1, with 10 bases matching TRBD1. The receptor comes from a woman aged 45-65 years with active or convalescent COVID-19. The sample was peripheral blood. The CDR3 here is CASSLPGQGSYNEQFF. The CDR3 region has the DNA TGTGCCAGCAGTTTGCCGGGACAGGGGTCCTACAATGAGCAGTTCTTC.